The 17 T cell receptor beta chains given below trace back to one sample, sequenced in a study of cytotoxic CD8 clonotypes in ibrutinib-treated CLL. TCRdb's table, derived via immunoSEQ multiplex PCR, lists solely in-frame clones and lacks some. The sample lists some 130,000 clones; approximately 89% were seen once. This sample comprised PBMCs, obtained after 12 months of ibrutinib treatment. Receptors were obtained from a human donor with chronic lymphocytic leukemia.

About this clone: At the DNA level, this CDR3 is encoded by other sequences in the same sample as well. The chain employs TRBV27 and TRBJ2-7, with D tentatively TRBD2 (7 bases). Trimming pared 7 bases from V and 0 bases from J, leaving 10 bases between. Per germline, CDR1 MNHEY and CDR2 SMNVEV (reference sequence). CDR3 size: 13 residues. CDR3 coding DNA: TGTGCCAGCATGGGGGGGGCCTCCTACGAGCAGTACTTC. Translated, it gives CASMGGASYEQYF.

The chain employs TRBV20-1 and TRBJ2-3; no definite D call. This CDR3 region has 10 residues. Germline V gene lookup returns CDR1 DFQATT and CDR2 SNEGSKA (reference sequence). The CDR3 DNA is TGCTCCCCAGTCGGGGATACGCAGTATTTT. It yields the protein CSPVGDTQYF.

This rearrangement joins TRBV14 to TRBJ2-1; 7 bases are shared with TRBD2. J gave up 9 bases and V 1 base, and 3 bases lay outside the gene matches. The germline gives CDR1 SGHDN, CDR2 FVKESK. The CDR3 is made up of 13 amino acids. The CDR3 coding sequence is TGTGCCAGCAGCCAAGTTACGGGGGGTGAGCAGTTCTTC. Protein: CASSQVTGGEQFF.

The DNA for the CDR3 is TGTGCCAGTAGTATAGAAGGGACAGGCCGGGACGAGCAGTACTTC. Its translation is CASSIEGTGRDEQYF. The chain employs TRBV19 and TRBJ2-7; the match to TRBD1 covers 8 bases. This CDR3 has 15 residues. V lost 0 bases and J lost 5; bases outside the gene matches: 6. CDR1 and CDR2 (germline): LNHDA, SQIVND (reference sequence).

The sample holds a few counts of this clone. This chain connects TRBV7-6 to TRBJ1-2; D is undetermined. Germline CDR1 and CDR2: SGHVS and FNYEAQ. The CDR3 is 15 residues long. V shed 4 bases and J shed 6 bases, with 18 bases lying between them. CDR3 sequence (DNA): TGTGCCAGCAGCTCCTCCGGGTCCCCGGCGGATGGCTACACCTTC. Translating it yields CASSSSGSPADGYTF.

The chain carries TRBV7-3 and TRBJ2-1; 8 bases are shared with TRBD2. The CDR3 length is 14 residues. The V and J ends lost 2 bases and 10 bases, in that order; junction bases with no gene match: 7. The germline V gene encodes CDR1 SGHTA and CDR2 FQGTGA. CDR3 nucleotide sequence: TGTGCCAGCAGCTTAGGAGCGGGAGCTTCGGAGCAGTTCTTC. It codes for CASSLGAGASEQFF.

The chain carries TRBV6-5 and TRBJ2-1; 7 positions match TRBD1. The CDR3 spans 14 residues. CDR1 is MNHEY and CDR2 is SVGAGI in the germline V gene. Trimming at V came to 5 bases and at J to 4 bases, leaving 5 bases not matched to a gene. The CDR3 DNA follows: TGTGCCAGCAGTCCCGGGACAGCATACAATGAGCAGTTCTTC. Residues: CASSPGTAYNEQFF.

The J gene is TRBJ2-2, the V gene TRBV28; TRBD1 agrees at 9 bases. The length of the CDR3 is 15 residues. V shed 5 bases and J 6 bases; nucleotides not matched to a gene: 7. In germline, CDR1 is MDHEN, CDR2 SYDVKM. The DNA for the CDR3 is TGTGCCAGCAGTGCCGGGACAGGGTCGGCCGGGGAGCTGTTTTTT. It yields the protein CASSAGTGSAGELFF.

The chain combines TRBV7-9 with TRBJ1-4; D remains ambiguous. Germline V gives CDR1 SEHNR, CDR2 FQNEAQ (reference sequence). The CDR3 runs to 14 residues. V was clipped by 2 bases and J by 6 bases, with 10 bases between them. The CDR3 region has the DNA TGTGCCAGCAGCTTAATTAGAGGAGATGAAAAACTGTTTTTT. Its translation: CASSLIRGDEKLFF.

The chain couples TRBV6-5 to TRBJ1-1; the D is unclear. The CDR3 is 12 residues long. V dropped 8 bases and J dropped 1 base, with 8 bases sitting between them. Germline V gene sequence: CDR1 MNHEY, CDR2 SVGAGI. CDR3 DNA: TGTGCCAGCGTACGGTGGAACACTGAAGCTTTCTTT. Its protein is CASVRWNTEAFF.

This chain connects TRBV18 to TRBJ2-7; D is ambiguous. V lost 3 bases, J lost 5 bases, and 8 bases lay in between. Germline V gene lookup returns CDR1 KGHSH and CDR2 LQKENI. This CDR3 comprises 12 residues. In DNA form, the CDR3 reads TGTGCCAGCTCACCCCTGGTGAACGAGCAGTACTTC. Translation: CASSPLVNEQYF.

Regarding this clone: Additional DNA sequences in this sample encode the identical CDR3. This chain uses TRBV5-1 with TRBJ2-7; TRBD2 aligns across 10 bases. V lost 4 bases, J lost 4 bases, and 5 bases stayed unmatched. The CDR3 totals 14 residues. Germline V gives CDR1 SGHRS, CDR2 YFSETQ. Here the CDR3 DNA reads TGCGCCAGCAGCCCCGGACTAGCGGCATACGAGCAGTACTTC. It is translated as CASSPGLAAYEQYF.

The gene calls are TRBV14 and TRBJ2-7; D possibly corresponds to TRBD2 (5 bases). CDR1 is SGHDN and CDR2 is FVKESK in the germline V gene. Trimming shortened V by 4 bases and J by 4 bases, and 17 bases separated the two germline ends. This CDR3 is 15 amino acids long. The CDR3 sequence is CASSPNDGLIYEQYF. CDR3 sequence (DNA): TGTGCCAGCAGCCCTAACGACGGACTTATTTACGAGCAGTACTTC. Together with reference TRBV14 and TRBJ2-7, the CDR3 gives the full variable domain: EAGVTQFPSHSVIEKGQTVTLRCDPISGHDNLYWYRRVMGKEIKFLLHFVKESKQDESGMPNNRFLAERTGGTYSTLKVQPAELEDSGVYFCASSPNDGLIYEQYFGPGTRLTVT.

This clone showed up just a few times. V usage is TRBV10-3 and J usage is TRBJ1-5; possible D gene TRBD1, 5 bases. Germline V CDR1 and CDR2: ENHRY, SYGVKD. The V and J ends lost 5 bases and 1 base respectively, with 9 bases between them. This CDR3 spans 14 amino acids. The CDR3 nucleotides are TGTGCCATCAGTTTGGGGGGAAGCAATCAGCCCCAGCATTTT. Amino acid sequence: CAISLGGSNQPQHF.

The chain links TRBV5-8 to TRBJ2-7; 8 bases match TRBD2. Germline V gene lookup returns CDR1 SGHTS and CDR2 YDEGEE. Unmatched junction bases numbered 19, after V lost 10 bases and J lost 7 bases. CDR3 length: 15 residues. The CDR3 region has the DNA TGTGCCTACAGCGGGTCGCGGGGGGCCTCCGGGGAGCAGTACTTC. Translated, it gives CAYSGSRGASGEQYF.

This chain links TRBV19 with TRBJ2-7; maybe TRBD1 (5 bases). V shed 3 bases and J shed 2 bases, with 8 bases lying between them. Germline loops: CDR1 LNHDA, CDR2 SQIVND (reference sequence). CDR3 length: 13 residues. The CDR3 nucleotides are TGTGCCAGTAGTATGACAGCAACCTACGAGCAGTACTTC. The encoded protein is CASSMTATYEQYF.

The V gene is TRBV27, the J gene TRBJ2-3, with D possibly called TRBD1 or TRBD2 (5 bases each). The CDR3 contains 15 residues. CDR1 and CDR2 from the germline V gene are MNHEY and SMNVEV (reference sequence). V was trimmed by 3 bases and J by 5 bases, leaving 15 bases between them. The CDR3 region is CASSFVKGGGDTQYF. CDR3 bases: TGTGCCAGCAGTTTTGTCAAGGGTGGGGGAGATACGCAGTATTTT.